This T cell receptor (beta chain) was recovered during a study of brain T cells in children with intractable seizures. Study findings and constraints: Top 50 brain clonotypes included both public and private clones.

Sequencing was limited to surgery cases with top T cell transcript signatures in brain tissue. Produced via immunoSEQ multiplex PCR; TCRdb's table is partial and in-frame only. The table includes fewer than 9,500 clones, roughly 75% detected once. The CDR3 is made up of 11 amino acids. Trimming removed 9 bases from V and 7 bases from J; junction bases left unmatched: 2. Germline CDR1 SNHLY, CDR2 FYNNEI. This clone was seen a few times. Its matching antigen is unknown. Here the sequenced sample was resected brain tissue, taken at surgery. V is TRBV2 and J is TRBJ2-1, with TRBD1 matching over 8 bases. The receptor's source is a boy under three years old with tuberous sclerosis and intractable seizures. The CDR3 sequence is CARDRGNEQFF. As DNA, the CDR3 is TGTGCCAGAGACAGGGGTAATGAGCAGTTCTTC.